One TCR beta chain is described in this entry. The data were obtained in a study of shared clonotypes between healthy human individuals. Germline CDR1 SQVTM, CDR2 ANQGSEA. Trimming removed 7 bases from V and 7 bases from J, with 13 bases in between. The CDR3 length is 11 residues. Assay used: immunoSEQ multiplex PCR; TCRdb lists only in-frame clones, some missing. The sample has hundreds of thousands of clones, 85% to 95% seen once. Naivety among CD8 cells was defined by CD45RO negativity and positive CCR7 selection, thereby excluding terminally differentiated effector memory CD45RA+ cells. The sequencing sample was made of naive CD8+ T cells sorted from blood. The chain carries TRBV29-1 and TRBJ1-1; D is unclear. The origin of this receptor is a woman under 40 in good health. Written as DNA, the CDR3 is TGCAGCGCTGCGGACGGCGGTGAAGCTTTCTTT. It is translated as CSAADGGEAFF.